Presented here are 26 T cell receptor beta chains from one specimen sequenced in a study of identical twins. Via MiXCR, TCRdb re-called the 5' RACE reads, giving one row per CDR3 protein. The table shows some 240,000 distinct CDR3 sequences, with around 8.3% occurring only once. These data were also reused for a study on yellow fever vaccine responses in identical twins.

The sequenced material came from CD8+ T cells sorted from blood. Every receptor here comes from a young woman in good health.

This clonotype has ten or more counts. The chain links TRBV7-9 to TRBJ2-2; D possibly corresponds to TRBD2 (5 bases). Germline V lookup: CDR1 SEHNR, CDR2 FQNEAQ (reference sequence). There are 15 residues in the CDR3. Trimming took off 3 bases at V and 1 base at J, with 9 bases between the two ends. The CDR3 sequence is CASSFLRENTGELFF. The CDR3, as DNA: TGTGCCAGCAGCTTTTTACGGGAGAACACCGGGGAGCTGTTTTTT. Drawing the rest from reference TRBV7-9 and TRBJ2-2, the complete variable domain is DTGVSQNPRHKITKRGQNVTFRCDPISEHNRLYWYRQTLGQGPEFLTYFQNEAQLEKSRLLSDRFSAERPKGSFSTLEIQRTEQGDSAMYLCASSFLRENTGELFFGEGSRLTVL.

This clonotype showed up many times. The rearrangement joins TRBV10-3 to TRBJ2-5; D gene unclear. This CDR3 contains 16 residues. The germline V gene encodes CDR1 ENHRY and CDR2 SYGVKD. Trimming left V 0 bases short and J 4 bases short, with 15 bases between. The CDR3 nucleotides are TGTGCCATCAGTGAGTCGGTCGGGTCCTCTCCAGAGACCCAGTACTTC. This encodes CAISESVGSSPETQYF.

This chain links TRBV6-2 or TRBV6-3 with TRBJ2-7; 8 nucleotides agree with TRBD2. The CDR3 has 17 amino acids. Germline V CDR1 and CDR2: MNHEY, SVGEGT. Trimming removed 6 bases from V and 3 bases from J; junction bases left unmatched: 16. The CDR3 loop reads CASSSTSAAGANYEQYF. As DNA, the CDR3 is TGTGCCAGCAGCTCAACTTCCGCAGCGGGAGCTAACTACGAGCAGTACTTC.

This clonotype occurred many times. The rearrangement uses TRBV6-1 and TRBJ2-2; TRBD2 aligns across 8 bases. V was clipped by 7 bases and J by 6 bases; unmatched bases: 10. CDR1 MNHNS and CDR2 SASEGT come from the germline V gene. The length of the CDR3 is 15 residues. The CDR3 region has the DNA TGTGCCAGCAAAAAACATACCGGGGGGGCCGGGGAGCTGTTTTTT. The encoded protein is CASKKHTGGAGELFF.

This chain joins TRBV20-1 and TRBJ2-1; no reliable D call. The CDR3 is 14 amino acids. Germline CDR1 reads DFQATT; CDR2 reads SNEGSKA (reference sequence). V lost 0 bases and J 4 bases, leaving 10 bases between the germline ends. The CDR3: CSARDVARYNEQFF. The CDR3 DNA follows: TGCAGTGCTAGAGACGTGGCTCGGTACAATGAGCAGTTCTTC.

This clonotype was seen more than once but under ten times. The chain uses TRBV7-9 and TRBJ1-1; D is unclear. The germline V and J ends were trimmed by 5 bases and 7 bases, with 11 bases remaining between them. The CDR3 is made up of 12 amino acids. Germline-derived CDR1 and CDR2 are SEHNR and FQNEAQ (reference sequence). CDR3 region: CASSTLSGEAFF. The CDR3 DNA follows: TGTGCCAGCAGCACCTTATCGGGTGAAGCTTTCTTT.

This chain connects TRBV7-9 to TRBJ2-1, with D possibly called TRBD1 or TRBD2 (6 bases each). The CDR3 extends over 15 amino acids. From germline, CDR1 is SEHNR and CDR2 FQNEAQ (reference sequence). The V gene lost 3 bases and the J gene lost 2 bases, with 11 bases spanning the gap. The CDR3 DNA follows: TGTGCCAGCAGCTTCGGGGGCTACCCCTACAATGAGCAGTTCTTC. This translates into CASSFGGYPYNEQFF.

This clonotype was seen a few times. This chain joins TRBV20-1 and TRBJ2-2, with 7 bases lining up with TRBD1. The CDR3 sequence is 13 residues long. Trimming removed 8 bases from V and 1 base from J; junction bases left unmatched: 4. CDR1 DFQATT and CDR2 SNEGSKA come from the germline V gene (reference sequence). The CDR3 bases are TGCAGTACGACAGGGATGAACACCGGGGAGCTGTTTTTT. Its protein product is CSTTGMNTGELFF.

The CDR3 DNA reads TGCAGTGCTTCACACCCGGGACTAGCGGGGGAGCAGTTCTTC. Its protein product is CSASHPGLAGEQFF. The rearrangement uses TRBV20-1 and TRBJ2-1; TRBD2 aligns across 13 bases. After removal of 5 bases from V and 10 bases from J, the junction contained 8 bases not matched to a gene. CDR3 length: 14 residues. Germline values: CDR1 DFQATT, CDR2 SNEGSKA (reference sequence).

This clonotype was seen many times. The chain joins TRBV7-8 to TRBJ2-3; tentative D call: TRBD1 (5 bases). V lost 5 bases, J lost 1 base, and 13 bases lay in between. Germline CDR1 reads SGHVS; CDR2 reads FQNEAQ. The CDR3 totals 15 residues. The CDR3 DNA sequence: TGTGCCAGCAGCACCCAGGGTTGGGGCACAGATACGCAGTATTTT. It translates to CASSTQGWGTDTQYF.

The rearrangement joins TRBV29-1 to TRBJ2-5; TRBD1 is a possible D gene (6 bases). Germline V gene lookup returns CDR1 SQVTM and CDR2 ANQGSEA. The germline V and J ends were trimmed by 7 bases and 2 bases, with 14 bases remaining between them. The length of the CDR3 is 13 residues. The CDR3 nucleotides are TGCAGCGGCCAGACAGGTATACAAGAGACCCAGTACTTC. Translating it yields CSGQTGIQETQYF.

This clonotype occurred many times. The gene calls are TRBV7-9 and TRBJ2-5; D call uncertain. Germline V gene lookup returns CDR1 SEHNR and CDR2 FQNEAQ (reference sequence). V was clipped by 4 bases and J by 2 bases, with 14 bases between them. This CDR3 comprises 15 residues. CDR3 amino acids: CASSSPPLAQETQYF. The CDR3 coding sequence is TGTGCCAGCAGCTCACCCCCCCTTGCACAAGAGACCCAGTACTTC.

The chain couples TRBV4-3 to TRBJ1-4; TRBD1 is a possible D gene (6 bases). CDR3 length: 15 amino acids. The germline V gene encodes CDR1 LGHNA and CDR2 YSLEER. Trimming left V 3 bases short and J 0 bases short, with 8 bases between. In DNA form, the CDR3 reads TGCGCCAGCAGCCAGGACAGTGCAACTAATGAAAAACTGTTTTTT. This sequence encodes CASSQDSATNEKLFF.

There are many counts of this clonotype. The rearrangement joins TRBV11-3 to TRBJ2-3; no reliable D call. CDR3 length equals 14 residues. Trimming cost V 0 bases and J 2 bases, with 6 bases left between them. CDR1 and CDR2 from the germline V gene are SGHNT and YENEEA. The chain's CDR3 is CASSLDPTTDTQYF. The CDR3 nucleotides are TGTGCCAGCAGCTTAGATCCCACCACAGATACGCAGTATTTT.

This clonotype was seen repeatedly, ten times or more. The V call is TRBV2, the J call TRBJ2-2, with 7 nucleotides matching TRBD2. The junction had 3 bases not matched to a gene; V was cut back by 8 bases and J by 6 bases. There are 12 residues in the CDR3. CDR1 is SNHLY and CDR2 is FYNNEI in the germline V gene. CDR3 in DNA: TGTGCCAGCGAGGGGAGGGCCGGGGAGCTGTTTTTT. Translating gives CASEGRAGELFF.

This sequence joins TRBV20-1 and TRBJ2-3; D might be TRBD2 (6 bases). Germline V gene lookup returns CDR1 DFQATT and CDR2 SNEGSKA (reference sequence). V lost 0 bases, J lost 0 bases, and 10 bases lay in between. This CDR3 region has 15 residues. The CDR3 coding sequence is TGCAGTGCTAGAGAGTTTCGGGAGAGCACAGATACGCAGTATTTT. This sequence encodes CSAREFRESTDTQYF.

The chain employs TRBV4-2 and TRBJ2-7, with D perhaps assigned TRBD1 or TRBD2 (5 bases each). Germline assignment: CDR1 LGHNA and CDR2 YNFKEQ. V lost 2 bases to trimming and J lost 9 bases, with 11 bases between them. The CDR3 extends over 12 amino acids. CDR3 sequence (DNA): TGTGCCAGCAGCCAATCCGGGACGGGGCAGTACTTC. This codes for CASSQSGTGQYF.

The rearrangement links TRBV4-3 to TRBJ2-5; the D call may be TRBD1 or TRBD2 (5 bases each). This CDR3 spans 15 amino acids. Deletions cut 1 base from V and 0 bases from J, with 9 bases between. Germline V lookup: CDR1 LGHNA, CDR2 YSLEER. DNA for the CDR3: TGCGCCAGCAGCCAAGTGTGGGACCACCAAGAGACCCAGTACTTC. Its protein is CASSQVWDHQETQYF.

This rearrangement joins TRBV24-1 to TRBJ2-1; D gene ambiguous. Germline-derived CDR1 and CDR2 are KGHDR and SFDVKD. CDR3 length equals 17 residues. Trimming left V 2 bases short and J 5 bases short, with 18 bases between. In DNA, the CDR3 is TGTGCCACCAGTGATTCGAACAGAATCGTAACCCACAATGAGCAGTTCTTC. Amino acid sequence: CATSDSNRIVTHNEQFF.

This clonotype has a handful of counts. The chain is built from TRBV7-3 and TRBJ2-7, with D maybe TRBD2 (7 bases). This CDR3 is 15 amino acids long. Trimming cost V 2 bases and J 4 bases, with 15 bases left between them. CDR1 and CDR2 (germline): SGHTA, FQGTGA. CDR3 in DNA: TGTGCCAGCAGCTTATACGGGGGGCCTTCATACGAGCAGTACTTC. It translates to CASSLYGGPSYEQYF.

The chain recombines TRBV24-1 with TRBJ2-1; 9 bases are shared with TRBD1. Germline CDR1 KGHDR, CDR2 SFDVKD. V gave up 5 bases and J gave up 7 bases; unmatched junction bases: 5. This CDR3 is 14 amino acids long. The CDR3, as DNA: TGTGCCACCAGTGTTATGACAGGGGGGAATGAGCAGTTCTTC. Amino acids: CATSVMTGGNEQFF.

This clonotype was recorded at least ten times. The rearrangement joins TRBV7-9 to TRBJ2-5, with D unresolved. Germline CDR1 and CDR2: SEHNR and FQNEAQ (reference sequence). The CDR3 is 15 residues long. Trimming removed 2 bases from V and 2 bases from J, with 12 bases in between. CDR3 DNA: TGTGCCAGCAGCTTAATTCCAGCAGAGCAAGAGACCCAGTACTTC. Its translation is CASSLIPAEQETQYF.

This clonotype was seen repeatedly, ten times or more. V and J are TRBV5-1 and TRBJ2-7; D unclear. Trimming took 4 bases from V and 0 from J, leaving 8 bases between them. The CDR3 length is 13 residues. CDR1 and CDR2 (germline): SGHRS, YFSETQ. The CDR3 bases are TGCGCCAGCAGCGGGCAGAGCTCCTACGAGCAGTACTTC. It specifies CASSGQSSYEQYF.

The chain recombines TRBV4-1 with TRBJ2-1, with 13 nucleotides matching TRBD2. The V gene's germline CDR1 is MGHRA and CDR2 YSYEKL. V trimming: 0 bases; J trimming: 7 bases; junction bases outside the gene matches: 6. This CDR3 has 17 residues. The DNA of the CDR3 is TGCGCCAGCAGCCAAGAAACTAGCGGGGGGGCCTTTAATGAGCAGTTCTTC. Amino acid sequence: CASSQETSGGAFNEQFF.

The chain is built from TRBV28 and TRBJ2-7; TRBD2 aligns across 11 bases. CDR1 is MDHEN and CDR2 is SYDVKM in the germline V gene. The CDR3 has 15 residues. V lost 5 bases, J lost 5 bases, and 8 bases stayed unmatched. In DNA, the CDR3 is TGTGCCAGCAGTCCTATAGCGGGAGGGCCCCACGAGCAGTACTTC. Translation: CASSPIAGGPHEQYF.

This clonotype has only a few counts. The gene calls are TRBV6-5 and TRBJ1-4; D is ambiguous. V was pared by 0 bases and J by 7 bases, with 12 bases between. The CDR3 spans 15 residues. From germline, CDR1 is MNHEY and CDR2 SVGAGI. CDR3 in amino acids: CASSYSNVQVEKLFF. As DNA, the CDR3 is TGTGCCAGCAGTTACTCTAATGTTCAAGTTGAAAAACTGTTTTTT.